The next 11 T cell receptor beta chains were all read from a single sample in a study of blood T cell repertoires in COVID-19. TCRdb's copy holds only in-frame clones and misses some; the assay was immunoSEQ multiplex PCR. This table has a few hundred thousand clones, more than 80% appearing once. The sample taken for sequencing was peripheral blood. The receptors here all came from a woman in her thirties with COVID-19, enrolled during active disease.

The chain employs TRBV29-1 and TRBJ2-1; 10 bases map to TRBD2. Germline assignment: CDR1 SQVTM and CDR2 ANQGSEA. The CDR3 contains 15 residues. V gave up 1 base and J gave up 8 bases; unmatched junction bases: 8. In DNA, the CDR3 is TGCAGCGTTGAAGCACGCCTAGCGGGAGACTATGAGCAGTTCTTC. Its protein product is CSVEARLAGDYEQFF.

This clone was observed a handful of times. The chain recombines TRBV21-1 with TRBJ2-1; the tabulated D call, TRBD2, remains unverified against the DNA. TRBV21-1 is shown as a pseudogene. The CDR3 totals 16 residues. CDR3 DNA sequence: TGTGCCAGCAGCATCAAAAGACTAGCGGGATACAATGAGCAGTTCTTC. The encoded protein is CASSIKRLAGYNEQFF.

V usage is TRBV11-3 and J usage is TRBJ2-2; 10 nucleotides agree with TRBD2. With V trimmed by 1 base and J by 5 bases, 7 bases remained unmatched. This CDR3 spans 17 amino acids. CDR1 is SGHNT and CDR2 is YENEEA in the germline V gene. CDR3 nucleotide sequence: TGTGCCAGCAGCTTAGGAGCTGTAGCGGGAGGTACCGGGGAGCTGTTTTTT. Encoded protein: CASSLGAVAGGTGELFF.

Only a few counts were recorded for this clone. The CDR3 DNA follows: TGTGCCAGCAGCTTAGAACGGGGGAGCAATCAGCCCCAGCATTTT. Protein product: CASSLERGSNQPQHF. The V call is TRBV11-2, the J call TRBJ1-5, with D possibly TRBD1 on 5 matching bases. The V and J ends lost 0 bases and 1 base respectively, with 7 bases between them. This CDR3 spans 15 amino acids. In germline, CDR1 is SGHAT, CDR2 FQNNGV.

The chain joins TRBV18 to TRBJ2-1; the match to TRBD1 covers 7 bases. The CDR3 spans 14 residues. The V gene end was trimmed by 3 bases and the J gene end by 7 bases; junction bases not matched to a gene: 6. Germline V gene data show CDR1 as KGHSH and CDR2 as LQKENI. The CDR3 loop is CASSPSTGRNEQFF. For the CDR3, the DNA is TGTGCCAGCTCACCCTCGACAGGGCGGAATGAGCAGTTCTTC. Complete variable domain (other parts from reference TRBV18 and TRBJ2-1): NAGVMQNPRHLVRRRGQEARLRCSPMKGHSHVYWYRQLPEEGLKFMVYLQKENIIDESGMPKERFSAEFPKEGPSILRIQQVVRGDSAAYFCASSPSTGRNEQFFGPGTRLTVL.

The V and J genes are TRBV28 and TRBJ2-7; no firm D call. V lost 8 bases to trimming and J lost 7 bases, with 12 bases between them. CDR1 is MDHEN and CDR2 is SYDVKM in the germline V gene. The CDR3 has 11 amino acids. The CDR3 DNA reads as TGTGCCAGCGGATTGACATTTGAGCAGTACTTC. It specifies CASGLTFEQYF. Full variable domain (remainder filled in from reference TRBV28 and TRBJ2-7): DVKVTQSSRYLVKRTGEKVFLECVQDMDHENMFWYRQDPGLGLRLIYFSYDVKMKEKGDIPEGYSVSREKKERFSLILESASTNQTSMYLCASGLTFEQYFGPGTRLTVT.

The chain is built from TRBV6-6 and TRBJ1-6; D gene ambiguous. Trimming removed 5 bases from V and 8 bases from J, with 7 bases in between. The CDR3 consists of 12 residues. Germline-derived CDR1 and CDR2 are MNHNY and SVGAGI (reference sequence). As DNA, the CDR3 is TGTGCCAGCAGTGCCGAGCATTCACCCCTCCACTTT. It is translated as CASSAEHSPLHF.

The chain joins TRBV6-9 to TRBJ2-1, with 9 bases aligning to TRBD2. Germline V lookup: CDR1 MNHGY, CDR2 SVAAGI. This CDR3 is 18 amino acids long. After removal of 4 bases from V and 3 bases from J, the junction contained 13 bases not matched to a gene. The CDR3 reads CASSCPPSGGSLYNEQFF. The DNA of the CDR3 is TGTGCCAGCAGTTGCCCCCCCAGCGGGGGGTCCCTCTACAATGAGCAGTTCTTC.

The chain links TRBV18 to TRBJ1-1; 8 positions match TRBD1. CDR3 length: 13 residues. The J segment lost 4 bases and the V segment lost 5 bases, leaving 3 bases of the junction unmatched. CDR1 is KGHSH and CDR2 is LQKENI in the germline V gene. As DNA, the CDR3 is TGTGCCAGCTCAACCACAGGGGGCACTGAAGCTTTCTTT. This gives the protein CASSTTGGTEAFF.

The chain joins TRBV18 to TRBJ1-1; weak D call: TRBD1 (5 bases). This CDR3 region has 14 residues. Looked up from germline, CDR1 is KGHSH and CDR2 is LQKENI. V lost 4 bases, J lost 3 bases, and 12 bases lay in between. This CDR3 reads CASSLGRGYTEAFF. In DNA form, the CDR3 reads TGTGCCAGCTCACTTGGGCGGGGGTACACTGAAGCTTTCTTT.

J is TRBJ1-1 and V is TRBV29-1; D not certain. Germline V gene data show CDR1 as SQVTM and CDR2 as ANQGSEA. With 5 bases removed from V and 0 bases from J, the gap between germline ends came to 7 bases. The CDR3 spans 12 residues. CDR3 in DNA: TGCAGCGTTCGGGGTATGAACACTGAAGCTTTCTTT. Translated: CSVRGMNTEAFF.